These 30 T cell receptor beta chains were sequenced from one sample in a study of CD8 T cells in Susac syndrome. The authors reverse transcribed about 0.45 to 1 ug RNA with random hexamers. TCRdb re-called the immunoSEQ multiplex PCR reads through MiXCR, storing one row per CDR3 protein. Of more than 100,000 distinct CDR3 sequences detected, 90% to 95% appear once; the ten largest clones hold 0.12%. Sequenced sample: CD4+ T cells from PBMCs. The receptor set was obtained from a human donor in good health.

The CDR3 loop reads CASSLLTNEQFF. CDR3 coding DNA: TGTGCCAGCAGCTTACTTACCAATGAGCAGTTCTTC. V and J are TRBV7-2 and TRBJ2-1; D call uncertain. The CDR3 length is 12 residues. Germline loops: CDR1 SGHTA, CDR2 FQGNSA. V was shortened by 2 bases and J by 6 bases, with 5 bases between the two germline ends.

This clonotype was detected only a few times. This chain uses TRBV2 with TRBJ2-5; D unclear. V lost 3 bases and J lost 5, with 4 bases in between. Germline loops: CDR1 SNHLY, CDR2 FYNNEI. The CDR3 is 11 amino acids. The CDR3 coding sequence is TGTGCCAGCAGTGAGGGTGAGACCCAGTACTTC. Translating gives CASSEGETQYF.

The chain carries TRBV12-3 or TRBV12-4 and TRBJ1-1; 7 bases align to TRBD1. The trim removed 5 bases at V and 3 bases at J, leaving 3 bases unmatched. The CDR3 has 13 amino acids. The CDR3: CASSTDRDTEAFF. The DNA for the CDR3 is TGTGCCAGCAGTACAGACAGGGACACTGAAGCTTTCTTT.

This chain connects TRBV3-1 to TRBJ2-3; 9 bases fit TRBD2. V was pared by 5 bases and J by 2 bases, with 8 bases of the junction left unmatched. The V gene's germline CDR1 is LGHDT and CDR2 YNNKEL (reference sequence). The CDR3 sequence is 16 residues long. In DNA form, the CDR3 reads TGTGCCAGCAGCGGGCCAGCGGGAGGCTCCACAGATACGCAGTATTTT. Protein: CASSGPAGGSTDTQYF.

As DNA, the CDR3 is TGCGCCAGCAGTCAATCGTACGAAGGCGGTGGCGGGACCCAGTACTTC. Translated, it gives CASSQSYEGGGGTQYF. The chain recombines TRBV23-1 with TRBJ2-5; D call uncertain. TRBV23-1 is an ORF, with its function uncertain. The CDR3 covers 16 residues. Trimming removed 0 bases at V and 7 bases at J, with 18 bases between.

CDR3 DNA: TGCAGCGGAATGCACCACACTGAAGCTTTCTTT. It translates to CSGMHHTEAFF. This rearrangement joins TRBV29-1 to TRBJ1-1; D gene unclear. CDR3 length equals 11 residues. CDR1 and CDR2 (germline): SQVTM, ANQGSEA. The V end was cut by 7 bases, the J end by 3 bases, with 9 bases between.

The chain employs TRBV3-1 and TRBJ2-3, with D maybe TRBD2 (6 bases). Germline CDR1 LGHDT, CDR2 YNNKEL (reference sequence). This CDR3 contains 16 residues. Trimming took 2 bases from V and 0 from J, leaving 12 bases between them. The CDR3, as DNA: TGTGCCAGCAGCCAAAGGAGGCGGGGTAGCACAGATACGCAGTATTTT. Amino acids: CASSQRRRGSTDTQYF.

This chain links TRBV7-9 with TRBJ2-7, with a weak D call TRBD1 (6 bases). The germline V gene has CDR1 SEHNR and CDR2 FQNEAQ (reference sequence). The ends were cut back, 3 bases at V and 3 bases at J, with 9 bases in the middle. The CDR3 runs to 13 residues. The CDR3 region is CASSLGQNYEQYF. The CDR3 DNA follows: TGTGCCAGCAGCTTGGGACAAAACTACGAGCAGTACTTC.

J is TRBJ2-1 and V is TRBV20-1; maybe TRBD2 (6 bases). This CDR3 comprises 15 residues. CDR1 is DFQATT, CDR2 SNEGSKA, per germline (reference sequence). V lost 3 bases and J lost 0, with 12 bases in between. The CDR3 here is CSARGSGRSYNEQFF. DNA for the CDR3: TGCAGTGCTAGGGGTAGCGGCCGCTCCTACAATGAGCAGTTCTTC.

This chain uses TRBV9 with TRBJ1-1; the D gene is possibly TRBD1 (6 bases). This CDR3 has 15 amino acids. V dropped 0 bases and J dropped 6 bases, with 15 bases sitting between them. Germline CDR1 SGDLS, CDR2 YYNGEE. This chain's CDR3 is CASSVAGGRGSEAFF. The CDR3 DNA reads TGTGCCAGCAGCGTAGCGGGGGGCAGAGGGTCTGAAGCTTTCTTT. Full variable domain (rest looked up from reference TRBV9 and TRBJ1-1): DSGVTQTPKHLITATGQRVTLRCSPRSGDLSVYWYQQSLDQGLQFLIQYYNGEERAKGNILERFSAQQFPDLHSELNLSSLELGDSALYFCASSVAGGRGSEAFFGQGTRLTVV.

This chain connects TRBV5-6 to TRBJ2-5; tentatively, D is TRBD2 (7 bases). CDR3 length: 15 amino acids. V lost 4 bases, J lost 3 bases, and 16 bases lay in between. Per the germline V gene, CDR1 is SGHDT and CDR2 is YYEEEE. CDR3 protein: CASSPVTGREETQYF. DNA of the CDR3: TGTGCCAGCAGCCCGGTAACAGGGAGGGAAGAGACCCAGTACTTC.

The chain uses TRBV30 and TRBJ2-1, with 10 nucleotides matching TRBD1. Germline CDR1 is GTSNPN and CDR2 is SVGIG (reference sequence). The V segment lost 3 bases and the J segment 2 bases; nucleotides outside the gene matches: 7. The length of the CDR3 is 16 residues. Here the CDR3 DNA reads TGTGCCTGGAGGAGACAGGGGGCCTCCCCCTACAATGAGCAGTTCTTC. Translating gives CAWRRQGASPYNEQFF. The full variable domain, its missing parts supplied by reference TRBV30 and TRBJ2-1, is SQTIHQWPATLVQPVGSPLSLECTVEGTSNPNLYWYRQAAGRGLQLLFYSVGIGQISSEVPQNLSASRPQDRQFILSSKKLLLSDSGFYLCAWRRQGASPYNEQFFGPGTRLTVL.

The chain carries TRBV29-1 and TRBJ2-2, with 7 bases fitting TRBD1. The CDR3 extends over 13 amino acids. CDR1 is SQVTM, CDR2 ANQGSEA, per germline. The V segment lost 3 bases and the J segment 5 bases; nucleotides outside the gene matches: 3. The CDR3 sequence: CSVDRGSTGELFF. Written as DNA, the CDR3 is TGCAGCGTTGACAGGGGGTCGACCGGGGAGCTGTTTTTT.

The rearrangement uses TRBV18 and TRBJ1-2; possibly TRBD1 for D (5 bases). The V gene's germline CDR1 is KGHSH and CDR2 LQKENI. The germline V and J ends were trimmed by 3 bases and 5 bases, with 13 bases remaining between them. This CDR3 region has 14 residues. The CDR3: CASSPRDDQYGYTF. CDR3 nucleotide sequence: TGTGCCAGCTCACCCCGGGACGATCAATATGGCTACACCTTC.

J is TRBJ2-3 and V is TRBV24-1; no clear D gene. V lost 4 bases and J 6 bases, leaving 13 bases between the germline ends. Germline lookup yields CDR1 KGHDR and CDR2 SFDVKD. There are 14 residues in the CDR3. The CDR3 reads CATSELPGSDTQYF. The CDR3, as DNA: TGTGCCACCAGTGAATTGCCCGGGTCCGATACGCAGTATTTT.

The chain has TRBV29-1 and TRBJ2-1; a weak D match, TRBD1 (5 bases). This CDR3 spans 15 amino acids. Trimming pared 1 base from V and 3 bases from J, leaving 13 bases between. Germline CDR1 SQVTM, CDR2 ANQGSEA. CDR3 DNA: TGCAGCGTTGAAGGGGGCAGGGTGAACTACAATGAGCAGTTCTTC. It specifies CSVEGGRVNYNEQFF.

As to this clonotype: An end of the junction does not agree with germline; a read error may underlie this. The chain has TRBV7-7 and TRBJ2-5; D is uncertain. CDR1 is SSHAT, CDR2 FNYEAQ, per germline (reference sequence). CDR3 length: 13 residues. CDR3 nucleotide sequence: TGTGCTAGCAGTCTCTTCCTCCAAGAGACCCAGTACTTC. This sequence encodes CASSLFLQETQYF.

V and J are TRBV9 and TRBJ1-3; a weak D match, TRBD1 (5 bases). This CDR3 comprises 16 residues. The V and J ends lost 0 bases and 0 bases respectively, with 10 bases between them. The germline CDR1 and CDR2 sequences are SGDLS and YYNGEE. CDR3 loop: CASSVVDSGSGNTIYF. The CDR3 nucleotides are TGTGCCAGCAGCGTAGTCGACAGTGGCTCTGGAAACACCATATATTTT.

The chain recombines TRBV29-1 with TRBJ2-7, with 10 positions matching TRBD1. The CDR3 contains 15 residues. Germline CDR1 reads SQVTM; CDR2 reads ANQGSEA. The V segment lost 4 bases and the J segment 4 bases; nucleotides outside the gene matches: 10. The CDR3 coding sequence is TGCAGCGTTGGGGGGCGACAGGGGGCCGGGTACGAGCAGTACTTC. This gives the protein CSVGGRQGAGYEQYF.

CDR3 loop: CASSAWGQYF. The CDR3 nucleotides read TGTGCCAGCAGCGCTTGGGGGCAGTACTTC. This chain connects TRBV21-1 to TRBJ2-7. TRBV21-1 corresponds to a pseudogene. The CDR3 has 10 amino acids.

The rearrangement uses TRBV2 and TRBJ1-2; tentatively, D is TRBD1 (5 bases). Deletions cut 3 bases from V and 6 bases from J, with 11 bases between. Germline V gene lookup returns CDR1 SNHLY and CDR2 FYNNEI. The CDR3 runs to 13 residues. CDR3 amino acids: CASSDRRGDGYTF. DNA for the CDR3: TGTGCCAGCAGTGACCGGAGGGGAGATGGCTACACCTTC.

The chain carries TRBV20-1 and TRBJ2-1; 8 bases are a match to TRBD2. The V gene end was trimmed by 5 bases and the J gene end by 3 bases; junction bases not matched to a gene: 9. Per the germline V gene, CDR1 is DFQATT and CDR2 is SNEGSKA (reference sequence). The CDR3 has 15 residues. The CDR3 here is CSARVTSVNYNEQFF. CDR3 nucleotide sequence: TGCAGTGCTCGGGTGACTAGCGTAAACTACAATGAGCAGTTCTTC.

The chain has TRBV2 and TRBJ2-7; 8 positions match TRBD1. Germline V gene sequence: CDR1 SNHLY, CDR2 FYNNEI. Unmatched junction bases numbered 11, after V lost 7 bases and J lost 6 bases. This CDR3 spans 14 amino acids. The CDR3 reads CASTAATGVGEQYF. CDR3 nucleotides: TGTGCCAGCACCGCGGCGACAGGGGTGGGCGAGCAGTACTTC.

V usage is TRBV3-1 and J usage is TRBJ2-1; perhaps TRBD2 as D (6 bases). Trimming took 0 bases from V and 10 from J, leaving 16 bases between them. Germline lookup yields CDR1 LGHDT and CDR2 YNNKEL (reference sequence). The CDR3 runs to 15 residues. For the CDR3, the DNA is TGTGCCAGCAGCCAAGATACGAGGGAGGCAGGAGAGCAGTTCTTC. Amino acids: CASSQDTREAGEQFF.

The genes are TRBV2 and TRBJ1-3, with D tentatively TRBD1 (6 bases). This CDR3 contains 16 residues. V lost 7 bases and J lost 3, with 19 bases in between. Germline V gives CDR1 SNHLY, CDR2 FYNNEI. The CDR3 reads CASTSLRGAGGNTIYF. The CDR3 nucleotides read TGTGCCAGCACCTCCTTGAGGGGGGCTGGTGGAAACACCATATATTTT.

The rearrangement uses TRBV5-1 and TRBJ2-2; D is perhaps TRBD2 (7 bases). Between the trimmed V and J ends, which lost 5 bases and 7 bases, there was a span of 12 bases. In germline, CDR1 is SGHRS, CDR2 YFSETQ. This CDR3 is built from 13 residues. In nucleotides, the CDR3 is TGCGCCAGCAGGGACAGCGGGATCGGGGAGCTGTTTTTT. Its translation: CASRDSGIGELFF.

This clonotype has a single count. The V gene is TRBV28, the J gene TRBJ2-4, with TRBD1 matching over 7 bases. Trimming cost V 6 bases and J 2 bases; bases outside gene matches: 19. The CDR3 is 19 residues long. Germline CDR1 MDHEN, CDR2 SYDVKM. The CDR3 DNA reads as TGTGCCAGCAGACTCGACCGAGCAGGGGGTGATGGGACCAAAAACATTCAGTACTTC. It specifies CASRLDRAGGDGTKNIQYF.

The genes are TRBV10-2 and TRBJ1-5; TRBD1 might be the D (5 bases). The V end lost 4 bases, the J end lost 2 bases, and 9 bases lay between the germline ends. Germline V gene data show CDR1 as WSHSY and CDR2 as SAAADI. The CDR3 length is 14 residues. In DNA, the CDR3 is TGCGCCAGCAGTGTGGGGCCGGGCAATCAGCCCCAGCATTTT. It translates to CASSVGPGNQPQHF.

The genes are TRBV3-1 and TRBJ2-7, with no clear D. Germline V gives CDR1 LGHDT, CDR2 YNNKEL (reference sequence). Deletions cut 0 bases from V and 0 bases from J, with 9 bases between. The CDR3 consists of 15 residues. As DNA, the CDR3 is TGTGCCAGCAGCCAAGAAGTTACACCCTCCTACGAGCAGTACTTC. Translated, it gives CASSQEVTPSYEQYF.

This chain links TRBV20-1 with TRBJ1-5; D uncertain. The CDR3 contains 13 residues. V lost 6 bases and J lost 0, with 9 bases in between. Germline CDR1 reads DFQATT; CDR2 reads SNEGSKA (reference sequence). This CDR3 is CSAADGSNQPQHF. The DNA for the CDR3 is TGCAGTGCCGCAGACGGTAGCAATCAGCCCCAGCATTTT.